The 18 T cell receptor beta chains below come from one sample, sequenced in a study of radiotherapy plus CTLA-4 blockade in lung cancer. Using immunoSEQ multiplex PCR, the repertoire was profiled, and TCRdb retains in-frame clones only, with some absent. The sample carries around 82,000 clones, about 79% recorded once. The specimen comprised peripheral blood, sampled from a patient treated with radiotherapy plus ipilimumab. All receptors come from a human donor with non-small cell lung cancer whose response to radiotherapy plus ipilimumab could not be evaluated. Some clones in this sample may be carry-over from other donors' samples.

With regard to this clone: Other DNA variants within this sample encode the same CDR3. The gene calls are TRBV2 and TRBJ2-3; 12 positions agree with TRBD2. V was pared by 6 bases and J by 2 bases, with 6 bases of the junction left unmatched. There are 16 residues in the CDR3. CDR1 and CDR2 from the germline V gene are SNHLY and FYNNEI. The CDR3 protein is CASRTGLAGLTDTQYF. The CDR3 DNA follows: TGTGCCAGCAGGACCGGACTAGCGGGGCTCACAGATACGCAGTATTTT.

Only one count was recorded for this clone. The chain carries TRBV6-1 and TRBJ2-7; possible D gene TRBD1, 5 bases. Germline V gene sequence: CDR1 MNHNS, CDR2 SASEGT. The CDR3 runs 14 residues. The V gene lost 4 bases and the J gene lost 3 bases, with 13 bases spanning the gap. CDR3 sequence: CASSAARQIYEQYF. CDR3 bases: TGTGCCAGCAGTGCAGCCCGACAGATCTACGAGCAGTACTTC.

The chain links TRBV9 to TRBJ2-7; 7 positions agree with TRBD1. With 1 base clipped from V and 5 bases from J, the junction kept 6 bases outside the gene matches. CDR1 SGDLS and CDR2 YYNGEE come from the germline V gene. The CDR3 has 14 amino acids. The CDR3 region is CASSVTGQNHEQYF. DNA for the CDR3: TGTGCCAGCAGCGTAACGGGACAGAACCACGAGCAGTACTTC.

As regards this clone: Other DNA sequences of this sample code for an identical CDR3. The gene calls are TRBV9 and TRBJ1-4, with 8 bases lining up with TRBD1. CDR3 length equals 15 residues. Trimming took 0 bases from V and 8 from J; bases not matched to a gene: 6. CDR1 SGDLS and CDR2 YYNGEE come from the germline V gene. The CDR3 loop is CASSVGQGWGEKLFF. The DNA for the CDR3 is TGTGCCAGCAGCGTAGGACAGGGGTGGGGAGAAAAACTGTTTTTT.

V is TRBV5-4 and J is TRBJ2-2; TRBD2 agrees at 13 bases. Looked up from germline, CDR1 is SGHNT and CDR2 is YYREEE (reference sequence). This CDR3 region has 17 residues. V shed 4 bases, J shed 7 bases, and the junction held 10 bases outside the gene matches. CDR3 residues: CASSQEGTSGIGGELFF. The CDR3 coding sequence is TGTGCCAGCAGCCAGGAGGGGACTAGCGGGATTGGCGGGGAGCTGTTTTTT.

This clone was picked up a small number of times. V gene TRBV6-6 combines with J gene TRBJ2-3; 9 positions match TRBD1. The V gene's germline CDR1 is MNHNY and CDR2 SVGAGI (reference sequence). J lost 2 bases, V lost 3 bases, and 3 bases had no gene match. The CDR3 is made up of 15 amino acids. CDR3 nucleotides: TGTGCCAGCAGTTATCACAGGGGGCACACAGATACGCAGTATTTT. Encoded protein: CASSYHRGHTDTQYF.

V and J are TRBV19 and TRBJ2-3; D is possibly TRBD1 (6 bases). The V and J ends lost 4 bases and 1 base respectively, with 12 bases between them. Germline V gene data show CDR1 as LNHDA and CDR2 as SQIVND (reference sequence). CDR3 length equals 15 residues. This CDR3 reads CASSTRTVGTDTQYF. DNA for the CDR3: TGTGCCAGTAGTACCAGGACAGTTGGCACAGATACGCAGTATTTT.

The rearrangement uses TRBV9 and TRBJ1-1, with a weak D call TRBD1 (6 bases). The CDR3 has 15 amino acids. In germline, CDR1 is SGDLS, CDR2 YYNGEE. The ends were cut back, 4 bases at V and 5 bases at J, with 18 bases in the middle. The CDR3: CASSPNHRVGTEAFF. DNA of the CDR3: TGTGCCAGCAGCCCTAACCACAGGGTCGGTACTGAAGCTTTCTTT. Complete variable domain (other parts from reference TRBV9 and TRBJ1-1): DSGVTQTPKHLITATGQRVTLRCSPRSGDLSVYWYQQSLDQGLQFLIQYYNGEERAKGNILERFSAQQFPDLHSELNLSSLELGDSALYFCASSPNHRVGTEAFFGQGTRLTVV.

The sample holds a few counts of this clone. The rearrangement joins TRBV28 to TRBJ1-5; 8 nucleotides line up with TRBD1. The J segment lost 4 bases and the V segment lost 8 bases, leaving 7 bases of the junction unmatched. Per germline, CDR1 MDHEN and CDR2 SYDVKM. The CDR3 covers 14 residues. DNA for the CDR3: TGTGCCAGCGAAAGACAGGGGATGAATCAGCCCCAGCATTTT. This translates into CASERQGMNQPQHF. The entire variable domain, with the rest obtained from reference TRBV28 and TRBJ1-5, is as follows: DVKVTQSSRYLVKRTGEKVFLECVQDMDHENMFWYRQDPGLGLRLIYFSYDVKMKEKGDIPEGYSVSREKKERFSLILESASTNQTSMYLCASERQGMNQPQHFGDGTRLSIL.

The chain employs TRBV5-1 and TRBJ2-7; 7 nucleotides line up with TRBD2. Trimming cost V 4 bases and J 4 bases; bases outside gene matches: 8. Germline assignment: CDR1 SGHRS and CDR2 YFSETQ. The CDR3 length is 14 residues. The DNA of the CDR3 is TGCGCCAGCAGCCCGTTGATGGGAGGGTACGAGCAGTACTTC. Encoded protein: CASSPLMGGYEQYF. The full variable domain, in which reference TRBV5-1 and TRBJ2-7 provide the parts outside the CDR3, is KAGVTQTPRYLIKTRGQQVTLSCSPISGHRSVSWYQQTPGQGLQFLFEYFSETQRNKGNFPGRFSGRQFSNSRSEMNVSTLELGDSALYLCASSPLMGGYEQYFGPGTRLTVT.

The chain is built from TRBV29-1 and TRBJ1-5, with 8 bases identical to TRBD1. This CDR3 has 12 amino acids. The germline V gene has CDR1 SQVTM and CDR2 ANQGSEA. V was pared by 4 bases and J by 7 bases, with 3 bases of the junction left unmatched. This chain's CDR3 is CSVGTGRQPQHF. CDR3 DNA sequence: TGCAGCGTTGGGACAGGGAGACAGCCCCAGCATTTT. The whole variable domain, filled in from reference TRBV29-1 and TRBJ1-5, reads SAVISQKPSRDICQRGTSLTIQCQVDSQVTMMFWYRQQPGQSLTLIATANQGSEATYESGFVIDKFPISRPNLTFSTLTVSNMSPEDSSIYLCSVGTGRQPQHFGDGTRLSIL.

The chain couples TRBV2 to TRBJ1-4; D might be TRBD1 (5 bases). The V end lost 4 bases, the J end lost 3 bases, and 9 bases lay between the germline ends. The CDR3 loop spans 14 amino acids. The germline gives CDR1 SNHLY, CDR2 FYNNEI. CDR3 region: CASSVEQANEKLFF. Here the CDR3 DNA reads TGTGCCAGCAGTGTCGAACAGGCTAATGAAAAACTGTTTTTT.

This clone was detected once. The J gene is TRBJ1-5, the V gene TRBV7-2; D uncertain. V lost 5 bases and J lost 1, with 9 bases in between. The CDR3 runs 14 residues. Germline-derived CDR1 and CDR2 are SGHTA and FQGNSA. CDR3 sequence reads: CASSLGPSNQPQHF. Here the CDR3 DNA reads TGTGCCAGCAGCCTCGGTCCCAGCAATCAGCCCCAGCATTTT.

The V call is TRBV9, the J call TRBJ1-4; 7 bases align to TRBD1. Looked up from germline, CDR1 is SGDLS and CDR2 is YYNGEE. Losses at the gene ends were 0 bases for V and 7 bases for J; bases not matched to a gene: 12. The CDR3 loop spans 17 amino acids. CDR3 in amino acids: CASSVEAPRGLGEKLFF. CDR3 nucleotide sequence: TGTGCCAGCAGCGTAGAGGCCCCCAGGGGGTTAGGTGAAAAACTGTTTTTT.

The J gene is TRBJ1-2, the V gene TRBV6-4, with D tentatively TRBD1 (6 bases). The germline V gene has CDR1 MRHNA and CDR2 SNTAGT. With 6 bases removed from V and 8 bases from J, the gap between germline ends came to 16 bases. The CDR3 runs 13 residues. CDR3 residues: CASSGTHREGYTF. CDR3 coding DNA: TGTGCCAGCAGCGGGACACACCGTGAAGGCTACACCTTC.

V and J are TRBV7-2 and TRBJ2-3, with TRBD2 matching 8 bases. The trim removed 5 bases at V and 2 bases at J, leaving 3 bases unmatched. The germline V gene has CDR1 SGHTA and CDR2 FQGNSA. CDR3 length equals 14 residues. The CDR3 sequence: CASSRGGPTDTQYF. The CDR3 bases are TGTGCCAGCAGCCGCGGGGGGCCCACAGATACGCAGTATTTT.

This clone was picked up a small number of times. V and J are TRBV5-1 and TRBJ2-7; D is unclear. Germline loops: CDR1 SGHRS, CDR2 YFSETQ. This CDR3 contains 12 residues. The V and J ends lost 2 bases and 1 base respectively, with 4 bases between them. This CDR3 reads CASSLSSYEQYF. DNA for the CDR3: TGCGCCAGCAGCTTATCTTCCTACGAGCAGTACTTC.

Concerning this clone itself: A junction end diverges from the germline sequence, so it may reflect a read error. The sample contains more than one DNA sequence encoding this CDR3. The chain couples TRBV29-1 to TRBJ2-2; possible D gene TRBD2, 5 bases. The CDR3 is 15 residues long. Germline V gene lookup returns CDR1 SQVTM and CDR2 ANQGSEA. The CDR3 bases are TGCAGCGTTGAACGTCAGGAGGCGAACACCGGGGAGCTGTTTTTC. Translation gives CSVERQEANTGELFF.